The source of this T cell receptor beta chain is a study of T cell repertoires in cytomegalovirus infection. At the level of the study: Both a matching HLA type and CMV infection were indicated by public TCR beta signatures.

This clonotype was recorded many times. Antigen specificity is unknown. Germline CDR1 and CDR2: ENHRY and SYGVKD. The CDR3 consists of 16 residues. The V end lost 5 bases, the J end lost 1 base, and 17 bases lay between the germline ends. General study points: In two of eight donors, the top clonotype was HLA-C-restricted CMV-specific.

TCRdb analysed the reads with MiXCR anew, one entry per CDR3 protein. This sample has hundreds of thousands of distinct CDR3 sequences; around 9.5% occur once, and the top ten carry roughly 4.5%. The chain recombines TRBV10-3 with TRBJ1-1; a possible D gene is TRBD1 (6 bases). The sequence came from a human donor in good health (CMV status not recorded). Some clones in this sample may be carry-over from other donors' samples. Material for sequencing was PBMCs. The CDR3 spells CAISNREGRQNTEAFF. In DNA form, the CDR3 reads TGTGCCATCAGTAACAGGGAGGGACGCCAGAACACTGAAGCTTTCTTT.